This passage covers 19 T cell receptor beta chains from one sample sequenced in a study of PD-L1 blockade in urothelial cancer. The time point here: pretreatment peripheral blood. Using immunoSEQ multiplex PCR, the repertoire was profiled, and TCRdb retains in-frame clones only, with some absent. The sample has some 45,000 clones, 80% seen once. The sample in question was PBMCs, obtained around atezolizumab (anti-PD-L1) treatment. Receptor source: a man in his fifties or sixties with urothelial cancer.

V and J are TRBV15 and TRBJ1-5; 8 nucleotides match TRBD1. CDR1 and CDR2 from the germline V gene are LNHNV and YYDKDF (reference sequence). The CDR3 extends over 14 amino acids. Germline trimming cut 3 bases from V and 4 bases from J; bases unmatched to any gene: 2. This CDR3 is CATSRRTGNQPQHF. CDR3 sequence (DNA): TGTGCCACCAGCAGGAGGACAGGGAATCAGCCCCAGCATTTT.

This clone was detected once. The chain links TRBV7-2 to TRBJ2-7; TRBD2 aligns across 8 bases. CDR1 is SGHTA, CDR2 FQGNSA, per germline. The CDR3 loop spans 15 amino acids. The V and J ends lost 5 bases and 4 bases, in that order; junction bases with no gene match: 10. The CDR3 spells CASSVRSGGEYEQYF. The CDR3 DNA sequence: TGTGCCAGCAGCGTCCGGTCGGGGGGGGAGTACGAGCAGTACTTC.

The CDR3 sequence is CASSYEEGASETQYF. DNA of the CDR3: TGTGCCAGCAGTTACGAAGAGGGGGCTTCGGAGACCCAGTACTTC. This chain connects TRBV6-5 to TRBJ2-5; 7 bases are shared with TRBD1. V dropped 2 bases and J dropped 5; count of bases not matched to a gene: 8. The CDR3 is 15 residues long. Germline V gene lookup returns CDR1 MNHEY and CDR2 SVGAGI.

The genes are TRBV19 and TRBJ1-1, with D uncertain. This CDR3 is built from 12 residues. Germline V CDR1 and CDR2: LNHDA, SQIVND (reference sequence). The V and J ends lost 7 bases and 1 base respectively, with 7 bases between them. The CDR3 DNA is TGTGCCAGTAACGCGGGGAACACTGAAGCTTTCTTT. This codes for CASNAGNTEAFF. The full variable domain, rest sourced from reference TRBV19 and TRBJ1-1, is DGGITQSPKYLFRKEGQNVTLSCEQNLNHDAMYWYRQDPGQGLRLIYYSQIVNDFQKGDIAEGYSVSREKKESFPLTVTSAQKNPTAFYLCASNAGNTEAFFGQGTRLTVV.

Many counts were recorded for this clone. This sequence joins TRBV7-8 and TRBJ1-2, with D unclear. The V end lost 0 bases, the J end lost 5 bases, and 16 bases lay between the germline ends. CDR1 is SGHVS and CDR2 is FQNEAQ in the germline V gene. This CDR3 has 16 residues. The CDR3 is CASSLAPAGDGYGYTF. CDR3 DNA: TGTGCCAGCAGCTTAGCTCCGGCGGGAGACGGATATGGCTACACCTTC.

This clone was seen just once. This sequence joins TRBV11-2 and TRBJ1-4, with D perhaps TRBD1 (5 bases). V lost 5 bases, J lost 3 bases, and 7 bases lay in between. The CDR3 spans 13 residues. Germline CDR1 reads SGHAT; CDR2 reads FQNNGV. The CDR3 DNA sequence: TGTGCCAGCAGCCGACAGCCTAATGAAAAACTGTTTTTT. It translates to CASSRQPNEKLFF.

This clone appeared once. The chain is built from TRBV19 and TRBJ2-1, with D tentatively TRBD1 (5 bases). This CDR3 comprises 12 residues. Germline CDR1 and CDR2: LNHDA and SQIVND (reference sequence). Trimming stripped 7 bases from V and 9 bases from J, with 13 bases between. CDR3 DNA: TGTGCCAGTATGCAGGGAACTGGTGAGCAGTTCTTC. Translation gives CASMQGTGEQFF. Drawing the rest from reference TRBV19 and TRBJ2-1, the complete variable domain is DGGITQSPKYLFRKEGQNVTLSCEQNLNHDAMYWYRQDPGQGLRLIYYSQIVNDFQKGDIAEGYSVSREKKESFPLTVTSAQKNPTAFYLCASMQGTGEQFFGPGTRLTVL.

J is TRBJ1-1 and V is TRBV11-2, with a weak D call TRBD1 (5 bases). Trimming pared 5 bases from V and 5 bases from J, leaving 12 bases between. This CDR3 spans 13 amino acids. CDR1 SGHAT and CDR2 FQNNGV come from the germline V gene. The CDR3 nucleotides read TGTGCCAGCAGCACCAGGGAAGAGACTGAAGCTTTCTTT. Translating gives CASSTREETEAFF.

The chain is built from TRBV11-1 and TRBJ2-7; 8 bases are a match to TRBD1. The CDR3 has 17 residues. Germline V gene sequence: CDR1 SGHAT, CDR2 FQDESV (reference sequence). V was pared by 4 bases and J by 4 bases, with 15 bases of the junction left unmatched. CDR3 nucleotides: TGTGCCAGCAGCTCCGGGACAGGAAAGGGGGGCAGATACGAGCAGTACTTC. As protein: CASSSGTGKGGRYEQYF.

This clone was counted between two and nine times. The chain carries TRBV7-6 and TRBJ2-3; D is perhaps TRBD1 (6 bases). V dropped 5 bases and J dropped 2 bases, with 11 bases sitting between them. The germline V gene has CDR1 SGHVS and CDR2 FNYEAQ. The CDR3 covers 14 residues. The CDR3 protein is CASSGDTNTDTQYF. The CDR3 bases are TGTGCCAGCAGCGGGGACACCAACACAGATACGCAGTATTTT. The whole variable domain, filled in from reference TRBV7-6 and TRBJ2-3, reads GAGVSQSPRYKVTKRGQDVALRCDPISGHVSLYWYRQALGQGPEFLTYFNYEAQQDKSGLPNDRFSAERPEGSISTLTIQRTEQRDSAMYRCASSGDTNTDTQYFGPGTRLTVL.

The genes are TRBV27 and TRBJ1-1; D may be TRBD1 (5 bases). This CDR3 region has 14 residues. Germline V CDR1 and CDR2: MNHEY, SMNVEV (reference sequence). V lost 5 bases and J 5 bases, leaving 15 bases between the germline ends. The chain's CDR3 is CASSIMGGRTEAFF. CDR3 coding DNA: TGTGCCAGCAGTATAATGGGGGGGAGGACTGAAGCTTTCTTT.

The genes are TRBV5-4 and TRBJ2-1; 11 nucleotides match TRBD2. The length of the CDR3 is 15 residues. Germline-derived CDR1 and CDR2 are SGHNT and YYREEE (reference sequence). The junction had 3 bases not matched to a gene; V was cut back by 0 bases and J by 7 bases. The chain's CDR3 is CASSLGSGGGNEQFF. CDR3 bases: TGTGCCAGCAGCTTGGGTAGCGGGGGGGGGAATGAGCAGTTCTTC.

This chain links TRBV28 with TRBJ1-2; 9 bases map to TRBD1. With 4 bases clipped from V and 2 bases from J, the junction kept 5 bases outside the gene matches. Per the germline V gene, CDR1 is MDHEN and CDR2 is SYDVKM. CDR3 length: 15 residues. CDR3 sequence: CASSSTGGPNYGYTF. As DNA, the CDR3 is TGTGCCAGCAGTTCCACAGGGGGCCCCAACTATGGCTACACCTTC.

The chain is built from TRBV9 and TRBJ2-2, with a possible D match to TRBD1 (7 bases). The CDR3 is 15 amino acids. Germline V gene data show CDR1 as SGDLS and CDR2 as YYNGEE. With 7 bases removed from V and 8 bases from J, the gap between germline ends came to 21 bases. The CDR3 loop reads CASERGGGNFGELFF. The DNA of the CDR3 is TGTGCCAGCGAGCGAGGGGGCGGGAATTTTGGGGAGCTGTTTTTT.

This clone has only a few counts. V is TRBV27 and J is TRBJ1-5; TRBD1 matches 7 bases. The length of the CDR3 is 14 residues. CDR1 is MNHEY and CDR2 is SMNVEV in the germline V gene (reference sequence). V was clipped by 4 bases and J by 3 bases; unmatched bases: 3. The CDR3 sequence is CASSSGQPNQPQHF. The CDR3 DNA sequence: TGTGCCAGCAGTTCGGGACAGCCCAATCAGCCCCAGCATTTT.

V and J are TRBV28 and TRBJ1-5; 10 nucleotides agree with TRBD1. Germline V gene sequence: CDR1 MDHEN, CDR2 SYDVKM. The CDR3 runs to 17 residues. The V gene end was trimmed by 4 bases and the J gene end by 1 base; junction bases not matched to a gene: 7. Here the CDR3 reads CASSSGQGLTSNQPQHF. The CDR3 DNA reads TGTGCCAGCAGTTCGGGACAGGGGTTGACGAGCAATCAGCCCCAGCATTTT.

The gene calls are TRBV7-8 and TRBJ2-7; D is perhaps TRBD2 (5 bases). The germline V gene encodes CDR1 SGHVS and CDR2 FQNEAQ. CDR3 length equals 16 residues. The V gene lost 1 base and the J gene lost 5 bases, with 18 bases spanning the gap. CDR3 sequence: CASSLGGRIFLDEQYF. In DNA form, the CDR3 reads TGTGCCAGCAGCTTAGGTGGGAGAATTTTCTTGGACGAGCAGTACTTC.

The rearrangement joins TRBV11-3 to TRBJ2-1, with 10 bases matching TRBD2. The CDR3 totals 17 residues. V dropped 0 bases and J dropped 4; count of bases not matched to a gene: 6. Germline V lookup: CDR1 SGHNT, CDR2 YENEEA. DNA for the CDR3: TGTGCCAGCAGCTTAGATCTAGGACTAGCGGAGTACAATGAGCAGTTCTTC. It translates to CASSLDLGLAEYNEQFF.

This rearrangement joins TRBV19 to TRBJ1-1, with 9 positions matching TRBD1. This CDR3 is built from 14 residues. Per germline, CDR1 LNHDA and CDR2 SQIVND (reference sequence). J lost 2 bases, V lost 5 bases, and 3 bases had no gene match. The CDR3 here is CASSGTGGNTEAFF. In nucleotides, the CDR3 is TGTGCCAGTAGTGGAACAGGGGGCAACACTGAAGCTTTCTTT. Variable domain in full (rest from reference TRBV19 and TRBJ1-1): DGGITQSPKYLFRKEGQNVTLSCEQNLNHDAMYWYRQDPGQGLRLIYYSQIVNDFQKGDIAEGYSVSREKKESFPLTVTSAQKNPTAFYLCASSGTGGNTEAFFGQGTRLTVV.